The present TCR beta chain was sequenced within a study of blood T cell repertoires in COVID-19. Looked up from germline, CDR1 is SQVTM and CDR2 is ANQGSEA. The CDR3 extends over 12 amino acids. The trim removed 6 bases at V and 7 bases at J, leaving 6 bases unmatched. Profiled with immunoSEQ multiplex PCR; TCRdb holds only in-frame clones, not every one. The sample holds fewer than 300,000 clones, around 89% seen once. This clone was seen a few times. The V gene is TRBV29-1, the J gene TRBJ2-5; 9 bases fit TRBD1. The sample taken for sequencing was peripheral blood. This TCR was recovered from a woman aged 40 to 50 who had recovered from COVID-19. The chain's CDR3 is CSVVGQGRTQYF. The DNA for the CDR3 is TGCAGCGTCGTGGGACAGGGAAGGACCCAGTACTTC.